The 9 T cell receptor beta chains below all came from one sample that was sequenced in a study of OX40 agonist ivuxolimab in advanced cancers. Library preparation employed the immunoSEQ multiplex PCR assay. Not all clones reach the TCRdb copy of this immuneACCESS table, which keeps in-frame sequences only. Checked studies attribute under half of the gap to unresolved V genes and leave the rest unexplained. The sample table contains 50,000 to 65,000 clones; only one count was recorded for 88% of them. The ten largest clones represent under 0.75% of the sample. The specimen comprised CD4+ or CD8+ T cells sorted from blood, sampled in a trial of the OX40 agonist ivuxolimab. The source is an adult with an advanced solid tumor such as melanoma, head and neck, liver or kidney cancer.

V and J are TRBV5-1 and TRBJ2-1, with a possible D match to TRBD2 (6 bases). The ends were cut back, 4 bases at V and 5 bases at J, with 16 bases in the middle. The germline gives CDR1 SGHRS, CDR2 YFSETQ. CDR3 length equals 15 residues. The CDR3 nucleotides are TGCGCCAGCAGCCCAACTAGCCTCCGGCACAATGAGCAGTTCTTC. Translation: CASSPTSLRHNEQFF.

CDR3 sequence (DNA): TGTGCCAGCACAGAACAGGGGGTGCGTGAAAAACTGTTTTTT. Encoded protein: CASTEQGVREKLFF. The chain has TRBV18 and TRBJ1-4, with 8 bases matching TRBD1. The CDR3 extends over 14 amino acids. Germline CDR1 KGHSH, CDR2 LQKENI. V was clipped by 8 bases and J by 7 bases; unmatched bases: 9.

The V call is TRBV18, the J call TRBJ1-2, with no clear D. V was clipped by 2 bases and J by 0 bases, with 13 bases between them. The CDR3 extends over 16 amino acids. Per germline, CDR1 KGHSH and CDR2 LQKENI. The chain's CDR3 is CASSPFSGISNYGYTF. For the CDR3, the DNA is TGTGCCAGCTCACCATTTTCGGGAATTTCTAACTATGGCTACACCTTC.

The rearrangement links TRBV2 to TRBJ2-3, with 9 bases fitting TRBD2. V gave up 7 bases and J gave up 4 bases; unmatched junction bases: 9. CDR1 is SNHLY and CDR2 is FYNNEI in the germline V gene. CDR3 length: 15 amino acids. Here the CDR3 reads CASKGGGRAADTQYF. DNA for the CDR3: TGTGCCAGCAAGGGTGGCGGGAGGGCCGCAGATACGCAGTATTTT.

This sequence joins TRBV6-1 and TRBJ2-3, with a weak D call TRBD1 (5 bases). CDR1 is MNHNS and CDR2 is SASEGT in the germline V gene. V lost 2 bases to trimming and J lost 0 bases, with 15 bases between them. The CDR3 loop spans 17 amino acids. The CDR3 nucleotides are TGTGCCAGCAGTGAACCTCACAGACAGTTCAGCACAGATACGCAGTATTTT. As protein: CASSEPHRQFSTDTQYF.

The V call is TRBV19, the J call TRBJ1-5; 9 bases fit TRBD1. The germline CDR1 and CDR2 sequences are LNHDA and SQIVND (reference sequence). The length of the CDR3 is 14 residues. Losses at the gene ends were 5 bases for V and 5 bases for J; bases not matched to a gene: 4. CDR3 region: CASSSTGGDQPQHF. CDR3 nucleotide sequence: TGTGCCAGTAGTTCGACAGGGGGGGATCAGCCCCAGCATTTT.

Here the CDR3 reads CASSLFGVDRNQPQHF. For the CDR3, the DNA is TGTGCCAGCAGTTTATTTGGCGTCGACAGAAATCAGCCCCAGCATTTT. The gene calls are TRBV28 and TRBJ1-5; D may be TRBD1 (5 bases). V was shortened by 1 base and J by 4 bases, with 14 bases between the two germline ends. The CDR3 sequence is 16 residues long. Germline CDR1 is MDHEN and CDR2 is SYDVKM.

The V gene is TRBV5-1, the J gene TRBJ2-1; D not resolved. The V gene lost 2 bases and the J gene lost 6 bases, with 9 bases spanning the gap. Germline V gene data show CDR1 as SGHRS and CDR2 as YFSETQ. This CDR3 has 13 residues. CDR3 residues: CASSFDWSNEQFF. The CDR3 DNA is TGCGCCAGCAGCTTTGACTGGAGCAATGAGCAGTTCTTC.

The chain couples TRBV14 to TRBJ2-5; 10 nucleotides line up with TRBD1. Germline CDR1 is SGHDN and CDR2 is FVKESK. This CDR3 contains 15 residues. J gave up 5 bases and V 6 bases, and 9 bases lay outside the gene matches. The CDR3 loop reads CASSTLGQGKETQYF. As DNA, the CDR3 is TGTGCCAGCAGTACTCTGGGACAGGGGAAGGAGACCCAGTACTTC.